This is a list of T cell receptor beta chains from one sample in a study of immune evolution from preneoplasia to lung adenocarcinoma. Assay used: immunoSEQ multiplex PCR; TCRdb lists only in-frame clones, some missing. The table has just over 9,000 clones, 75% to 85% seen once. Specimen: FFPE lung adenocarcinoma in situ tissue. All receptors come from a person aged 70 to 79 with lung adenocarcinoma. Both conserved end residues are part of each CDR3. A D gene is named only where the DNA matches it firmly. The size entry is marked missing in some rows and otherwise reads once, few, many or a size class.

d_call	v_call	clone_size	j_call	cdr3_aa	cdr3_nt
-	TRBV5-1	-	TRBJ2-7	CASSLQGRYEQYF	TGCGCCAGCAGCTTGCAGGGGCGGTACGAGCAGTACTTC
-	TRBV5-1	-	TRBJ2-3	CASSLGPFTPGPTDTQYF	TGCGCCAGCAGCTTGGGACCCTTTACCCCCGGGCCCACAGATACGCAGTATTTT
TRBD2	TRBV6-4	-	TRBJ2-1	CASSASGGANEQFF	TGTGCCAGCAGTGCTAGCGGGGGGGCCAATGAGCAGTTCTTC
-	TRBV30	-	TRBJ2-3	CAWSAGVRGSTDTQYF	TGTGCCTGGAGTGCAGGGGTGCGGGGTAGCACAGATACGCAGTATTTT
-	TRBV29-1	-	TRBJ2-1	CSVGGRTNEQFF	TGCAGCGTTGGGGGGAGGACCAATGAGCAGTTCTTC
-	TRBV23-1	-	TRBJ1-1	CASSQSGRRLNTEAFF	TGCGCCAGCAGTCAATCGGGCAGGCGATTGAACACTGAAGCTTTCTTT
-	TRBV19	-	TRBJ1-2	CASSMVFRTNYGYTF	TGTGCCAGTAGTATGGTCTTTAGAACTAACTATGGCTACACCTTC
-	TRBV6-5	-	TRBJ1-2	CASSYDGHGYTF	TGTGCCAGCAGTTACGACGGGCATGGCTACACCTTC
-	TRBV7-9	large	TRBJ2-7	CASSLDGRSSYEQYF	TGTGCCAGCAGCCTGGACGGCCGGAGCTCCTACGAGCAGTACTTC
-	TRBV4-1	-	TRBJ1-6	CASSPLLGGTSNSPLHF	TGCGCCAGCAGCCCCCTCCTGGGGGGGACAAGTAATTCACCCCTCCACTTT
-	TRBV5-6	-	TRBJ2-7	CASSSRPAELSYEQYF	TGTGCCAGCAGCTCAAGGCCGGCAGAACTCTCCTACGAGCAGTACTTC